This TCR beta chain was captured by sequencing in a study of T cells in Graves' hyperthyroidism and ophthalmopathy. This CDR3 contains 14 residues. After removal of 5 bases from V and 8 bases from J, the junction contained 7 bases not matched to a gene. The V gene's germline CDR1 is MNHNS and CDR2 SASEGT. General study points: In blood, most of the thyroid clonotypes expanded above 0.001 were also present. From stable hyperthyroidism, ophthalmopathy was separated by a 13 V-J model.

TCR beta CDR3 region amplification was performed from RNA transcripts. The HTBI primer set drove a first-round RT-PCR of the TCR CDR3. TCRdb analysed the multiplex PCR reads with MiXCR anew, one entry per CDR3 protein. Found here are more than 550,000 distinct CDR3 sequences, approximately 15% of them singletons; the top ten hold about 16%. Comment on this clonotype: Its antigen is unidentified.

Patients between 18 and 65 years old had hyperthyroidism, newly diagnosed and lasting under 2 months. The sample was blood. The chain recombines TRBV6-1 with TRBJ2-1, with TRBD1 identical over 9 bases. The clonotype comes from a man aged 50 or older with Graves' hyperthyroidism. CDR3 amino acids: CASSFWDRADEQFF. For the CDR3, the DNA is TGTGCCAGCAGTTTTTGGGACAGGGCTGATGAGCAGTTCTTC.